Listed here are 25 T cell receptor beta chains from one sample, sequenced in a study of T cell changes during pregnancy in multiple sclerosis. This table comes from immunoSEQ multiplex PCR, and its TCRdb copy is limited to in-frame clones, with some not included. The profile shows roughly 110,000 clones, about 90% of them singletons. This specimen was peripheral blood, taken before pregnancy. These receptors were obtained from a female donor with multiple sclerosis, enrolled in a pregnancy study.

CDR3 loop: CASKRGSTDTQYF. The DNA of the CDR3 is TGTGCCAGCAAGCGCGGTAGCACAGATACGCAGTATTTT. The chain links TRBV6-5 to TRBJ2-3, with unresolved D. V was trimmed by 7 bases and J by 0 bases, leaving 8 bases between them. Germline values: CDR1 MNHEY, CDR2 SVGAGI. This CDR3 is built from 13 residues.

The rearrangement uses TRBV7-8 and TRBJ1-5; tentatively, D is TRBD1 (6 bases). This CDR3 region has 15 residues. V was trimmed by 5 bases and J by 0 bases, leaving 11 bases between them. Germline V gene lookup returns CDR1 SGHVS and CDR2 FQNEAQ. This CDR3 reads CASSLQGISNQPQHF. The DNA of the CDR3 is TGTGCCAGCAGCCTGCAGGGGATTAGCAATCAGCCCCAGCATTTT.

The chain has TRBV6-1 and TRBJ1-1; D unresolved. The ends were cut back, 6 bases at V and 6 bases at J, with 14 bases in the middle. The CDR3 has 13 residues. The germline V gene encodes CDR1 MNHNS and CDR2 SASEGT. The CDR3 is CASRKEPVAEAFF. The CDR3 region has the DNA TGTGCCAGCAGGAAGGAGCCTGTCGCTGAAGCTTTCTTT.

The chain recombines TRBV25-1 with TRBJ1-4; TRBD1 aligns across 8 bases. CDR1 MGHDK and CDR2 SYGVNS come from the germline V gene. The length of the CDR3 is 15 residues. The V and J ends lost 1 base and 10 bases, in that order; junction bases with no gene match: 8. The CDR3 loop reads CASSESGGQVVKLFF. The CDR3 DNA sequence: TGTGCCAGCAGTGAATCGGGGGGACAGGTCGTAAAACTGTTTTTT.

The rearrangement links TRBV7-2 to TRBJ2-7; TRBD1 aligns across 7 bases. The ends lost 2 bases at V and 2 bases at J; junction bases unmatched: 3. From germline, CDR1 is SGHTA and CDR2 FQGNSA. The CDR3 totals 14 residues. Written as DNA, the CDR3 is TGTGCCAGCAGCTTATTAGGACAGGCCTACGAGCAGTACTTC. Protein sequence: CASSLLGQAYEQYF.

The J gene is TRBJ1-2, the V gene TRBV10-1; 11 positions agree with TRBD1. This CDR3 region has 16 residues. Per the germline V gene, CDR1 is WNHNN and CDR2 is SYGVQD (reference sequence). J lost 7 bases, V lost 5 bases, and 12 bases had no gene match. The CDR3 region is CASSISRGQGVAGYTF. The CDR3 coding sequence is TGCGCCAGCAGTATAAGTAGGGGACAGGGGGTCGCTGGCTACACCTTC.

The V call is TRBV5-1, the J call TRBJ2-7; TRBD2 might be the D (6 bases). The V and J ends lost 4 bases and 3 bases respectively, with 29 bases between them. Germline CDR1 and CDR2: SGHRS and YFSETQ. The CDR3 totals 19 residues. CDR3 in DNA: TGCGCCAGCAGCGGCCTAGGGACTCGCCATACCCTCAACGTCTACGAGCAGTACTTC. Translation: CASSGLGTRHTLNVYEQYF.

V usage is TRBV7-3 and J usage is TRBJ2-2; D perhaps matches TRBD1 (5 bases). The CDR3 extends over 12 amino acids. Germline CDR1 is SGHTA and CDR2 is FQGTGA. Between the trimmed V and J ends, which lost 5 bases and 6 bases, there was a span of 7 bases. This CDR3 is CASSPGPGELFF. The DNA of the CDR3 is TGTGCCAGCAGCCCAGGGCCCGGGGAGCTGTTTTTT.

This sequence joins TRBV13 and TRBJ1-4; D not resolved. V lost 5 bases and J lost 8, with 12 bases in between. CDR1 PRHDT and CDR2 FYEKMQ come from the germline V gene (reference sequence). The CDR3 has 13 amino acids. The CDR3 sequence: CASSHRSEEKLFF. Here the CDR3 DNA reads TGTGCCAGCAGCCACCGGTCGGAGGAAAAACTGTTTTTT.

The gene calls are TRBV5-8 and TRBJ1-6, with D maybe TRBD1 (6 bases). Germline CDR1 reads SGHTS; CDR2 reads YDEGEE. The ends were cut back, 4 bases at V and 6 bases at J, with 14 bases in the middle. The CDR3 loop spans 15 amino acids. This chain's CDR3 is CASSTLTGSNSPLHF. The CDR3 DNA reads TGTGCCAGCAGCACTCTTACAGGGAGTAATTCACCCCTCCACTTT.

The rearrangement uses TRBV19 and TRBJ2-2; a possible D gene is TRBD2 (8 bases). Trimming stripped 3 bases from V and 6 bases from J, with 14 bases between. The CDR3 loop spans 15 amino acids. Per the germline V gene, CDR1 is LNHDA and CDR2 is SQIVND (reference sequence). The CDR3 bases are TGTGCCAGTAGTATGCCCGGGAGGGGGCCCGGGGAGCTGTTTTTT. Protein: CASSMPGRGPGELFF.

The gene calls are TRBV30 and TRBJ2-3; 7 bases map to TRBD2. Germline trimming cut 3 bases from V and 4 bases from J; bases unmatched to any gene: 16. The CDR3 is 17 residues long. CDR1 is GTSNPN, CDR2 SVGIG, per germline (reference sequence). DNA of the CDR3: TGTGCCTGGAGATTTCGAGACGGCGGGAGAAAGGCAGATACGCAGTATTTT. Its protein is CAWRFRDGGRKADTQYF.

The chain recombines TRBV5-1 with TRBJ2-1, with 16 nucleotides matching TRBD2. CDR3 length: 17 amino acids. Germline V gene sequence: CDR1 SGHRS, CDR2 YFSETQ. The V segment lost 0 bases and the J segment 8 bases; nucleotides outside the gene matches: 5. CDR3 residues: CASSLEGLAGGMHEQFF. In DNA form, the CDR3 reads TGCGCCAGCAGCTTGGAGGGACTAGCGGGGGGGATGCATGAGCAGTTCTTC.

This clone turned up a few times. The chain is built from TRBV2 and TRBJ2-7, with D hard to call. The CDR3 extends over 13 amino acids. The V end was cut by 6 bases, the J end by 4 bases, with 13 bases between. Germline V gene data show CDR1 as SNHLY and CDR2 as FYNNEI. Written as DNA, the CDR3 is TGTGCCAGCAGGTTCAGGCTCCTGTACGAGCAGTACTTC. Protein sequence: CASRFRLLYEQYF.

This chain links TRBV19 with TRBJ2-1, with TRBD2 matching 8 bases. The CDR3 spans 13 residues. V shed 5 bases, J shed 9 bases, and the junction held 6 bases outside the gene matches. Germline V gene lookup returns CDR1 LNHDA and CDR2 SQIVND (reference sequence). CDR3 sequence reads: CASSAVAGFEQFF. The CDR3 region has the DNA TGTGCCAGTAGTGCCGTAGCGGGGTTTGAGCAGTTCTTC.

The V call is TRBV27, the J call TRBJ1-2; a weak D match, TRBD1 (6 bases). The CDR3 totals 15 residues. Germline V gene sequence: CDR1 MNHEY, CDR2 SMNVEV (reference sequence). Deletions cut 5 bases from V and 5 bases from J, with 18 bases between. The CDR3 reads CASSPTPDRPYGYTF. The CDR3 nucleotides are TGTGCCAGCAGTCCAACCCCTGACAGGCCGTATGGCTACACCTTC.

The table lists this clone with a few counts. The J gene is TRBJ1-5, the V gene TRBV2; no reliable D call. Per germline, CDR1 SNHLY and CDR2 FYNNEI. Between the trimmed V and J ends, which lost 4 bases and 7 bases, there was a span of 8 bases. The CDR3 contains 12 residues. The CDR3 loop is CASSGLRQPQHF. The CDR3 DNA reads as TGTGCCAGCAGTGGGCTGAGGCAGCCCCAGCATTTT.

V and J are TRBV5-5 and TRBJ2-1; 15 positions agree with TRBD2. Unmatched junction bases numbered 6, after V lost 4 bases and J lost 7 bases. Germline lookup yields CDR1 SGHKS and CDR2 YYEKEE (reference sequence). The CDR3 is 16 amino acids. The CDR3 nucleotides are TGTGCCAGCAGCCCGGGACTAGCGGGGGGAGGGAATGAGCAGTTCTTC. Translated: CASSPGLAGGGNEQFF.

About this clone: At one end the junction does not follow the germline gene, possibly because of a read error. The chain couples TRBV7-3 to TRBJ2-3; 16 bases line up with TRBD2. CDR1 is SGHTA, CDR2 FQGTGA, per germline. The CDR3 length is 16 residues. In DNA form, the CDR3 reads TGTGCCAGCAGCGCCATCGGGACTAGCGGGAGGGCCCTACTAAGTTTT. Protein sequence: CASSAIGTSGRALLSF.

The chain uses TRBV13 and TRBJ2-1, with 7 bases fitting TRBD2. Germline V gene sequence: CDR1 PRHDT, CDR2 FYEKMQ (reference sequence). The CDR3 is 18 residues long. After removal of 4 bases from V and 5 bases from J, the junction contained 17 bases not matched to a gene. This chain's CDR3 is CASSSLGLVDGDHNEQFF. DNA of the CDR3: TGTGCCAGCAGCTCCCTCGGACTAGTCGACGGGGACCACAATGAGCAGTTCTTC.

The chain couples TRBV19 to TRBJ1-2; weak D call: TRBD1 (6 bases). Germline V gives CDR1 LNHDA, CDR2 SQIVND (reference sequence). Trimming took off 5 bases at V and 0 bases at J, with 22 bases between the two ends. This CDR3 is 18 amino acids long. Here the CDR3 DNA reads TGTGCCAGTAGTGCCGTCCCAGGGGCGCGTAAAGCTAACTATGGCTACACCTTC. It encodes CASSAVPGARKANYGYTF. The complete variable domain, with remaining parts taken from reference TRBV19 and TRBJ1-2, reads DGGITQSPKYLFRKEGQNVTLSCEQNLNHDAMYWYRQDPGQGLRLIYYSQIVNDFQKGDIAEGYSVSREKKESFPLTVTSAQKNPTAFYLCASSAVPGARKANYGYTFGSGTRLTVV.

The chain joins TRBV19 to TRBJ1-3; 8 positions match TRBD1. V trimming: 4 bases; J trimming: 0 bases; junction bases outside the gene matches: 2. This CDR3 region has 15 residues. Germline assignment: CDR1 LNHDA and CDR2 SQIVND (reference sequence). The chain's CDR3 is CASSRTGHSGNTIYF. The CDR3 bases are TGTGCCAGTAGTAGGACAGGGCACTCTGGAAACACCATATATTTT.

The chain links TRBV4-1 to TRBJ2-7; 9 nucleotides line up with TRBD1. The germline gives CDR1 MGHRA, CDR2 YSYEKL. V lost 0 bases to trimming and J lost 3 bases; unmatched junction nucleotides: 6. The CDR3 has 16 amino acids. The CDR3 DNA sequence: TGCGCCAGCAGCCAAGATGCCGGGACAGGGTACTACGAGCAGTACTTC. This translates into CASSQDAGTGYYEQYF.

V and J are TRBV7-3 and TRBJ2-5; D gene unclear. V shed 0 bases and J shed 2 bases, with 10 bases lying between them. Germline values: CDR1 SGHTA, CDR2 FQGTGA. The CDR3 totals 15 residues. The CDR3 DNA follows: TGTGCCAGCAGCTTAACCCTTGCGGTTCAAGAGACCCAGTACTTC. Its translation: CASSLTLAVQETQYF.

The chain joins TRBV6-1 to TRBJ1-4; D uncertain. From germline, CDR1 is MNHNS and CDR2 SASEGT. Trimming stripped 1 base from V and 7 bases from J, with 10 bases between. This CDR3 has 14 residues. The CDR3 protein is CASSEVGLSEKLFF. CDR3 DNA sequence: TGTGCCAGCAGTGAAGTCGGGTTGAGTGAAAAACTGTTTTTT.